Listed here are 30 T cell receptor beta chains from one sample, sequenced in a study of blood T cell repertoires in COVID-19. Sequencing used immunoSEQ multiplex PCR; TCRdb keeps in-frame clones, though not all of them. The profile covers around 250,000 clones, with more than 75% appearing a single time and 15% taken by the ten largest. The specimen sequenced was PBMCs or T cells enriched from blood (not recorded which). Receptors were obtained from a man aged 18 to 35 who had recovered from COVID-19.

This chain joins TRBV27 and TRBJ1-2; 9 bases agree with TRBD1. Germline CDR1 reads MNHEY; CDR2 reads SMNVEV (reference sequence). V lost 6 bases, J lost 7 bases, and 6 bases stayed unmatched. This CDR3 region has 13 residues. The CDR3 bases are TGTGCCAGCAGATCCGGGACAGGGCTTGGCTACACCTTC. This translates into CASRSGTGLGYTF.

The J gene is TRBJ2-3, the V gene TRBV27, with 13 bases lining up with TRBD2. Germline V gene data show CDR1 as MNHEY and CDR2 as SMNVEV (reference sequence). The CDR3 loop spans 17 amino acids. The V segment lost 4 bases and the J segment 7 bases; nucleotides outside the gene matches: 11. The CDR3 region has the DNA TGTGCCAGCAGTTCACTCACCCAACTAGCGGGGGGGAATACGCAGTATTTT. It codes for CASSSLTQLAGGNTQYF.

The chain couples TRBV5-1 to TRBJ2-1; 11 positions match TRBD2. In germline, CDR1 is SGHRS, CDR2 YFSETQ. V was pared by 5 bases and J by 5 bases, with 3 bases of the junction left unmatched. The CDR3 extends over 14 amino acids. The CDR3 region is CASRLAGANNEQFF. The CDR3 DNA follows: TGCGCCAGCAGACTAGCGGGAGCTAACAATGAGCAGTTCTTC.

The chain carries TRBV18 and TRBJ2-7; 10 bases align to TRBD1. This CDR3 has 15 amino acids. Losses at the gene ends were 6 bases for V and 1 base for J; bases not matched to a gene: 6. CDR1 is KGHSH, CDR2 LQKENI, per germline. CDR3 nucleotide sequence: TGTGCCAGCTCCCCCGGACAGGGGGAGTCCTACGAGCAGTACTTC. Amino acids: CASSPGQGESYEQYF.

This clone was observed once. The chain couples TRBV5-4 to TRBJ2-1; 10 nucleotides agree with TRBD2. Germline assignment: CDR1 SGHNT and CDR2 YYREEE (reference sequence). The CDR3 is 17 residues long. V gave up 6 bases and J gave up 2 bases; unmatched junction bases: 11. CDR3 sequence reads: CASTKDGGLAAYNEQFF. The CDR3 bases are TGTGCCAGCACCAAAGACGGCGGACTAGCGGCCTACAATGAGCAGTTCTTC.

The chain uses TRBV6-5 and TRBJ1-5; a weak D match, TRBD1 (5 bases). The V end was cut by 2 bases, the J end by 7 bases, with 9 bases between. CDR1 is MNHEY, CDR2 SVGAGI, per germline. This CDR3 spans 13 amino acids. This chain's CDR3 is CASSYGGGQPQHF. As DNA, the CDR3 is TGTGCCAGCAGTTACGGGGGGGGGCAGCCCCAGCATTTT.

The chain recombines TRBV11-2 with TRBJ2-2; D is possibly TRBD2 (6 bases). This CDR3 is built from 15 residues. V was clipped by 5 bases and J by 6 bases, with 16 bases between them. The germline V gene encodes CDR1 SGHAT and CDR2 FQNNGV. CDR3 residues: CASSTTGLGSGELFF. Written as DNA, the CDR3 is TGTGCCAGCAGCACAACGGGACTGGGGTCCGGGGAGCTGTTTTTT.

This clone was counted between two and nine times. The CDR3 DNA follows: TGTGCCAGCAGCCGATCCGGACTAGCAACTGGGAATGAGCAGTTCTTC. It yields the protein CASSRSGLATGNEQFF. The V gene is TRBV2, the J gene TRBJ2-1; 8 nucleotides line up with TRBD2. V was pared by 6 bases and J by 7 bases, with 14 bases of the junction left unmatched. The length of the CDR3 is 16 residues. Germline V gene sequence: CDR1 SNHLY, CDR2 FYNNEI.

This clone was seen just once. The V gene is TRBV4-1, the J gene TRBJ1-3, with D hard to call. Trimming stripped 3 bases from V and 2 bases from J, with 14 bases between. The CDR3 sequence is 16 residues long. CDR1 is MGHRA, CDR2 YSYEKL, per germline. The CDR3 coding sequence is TGCGCCAGCAGCCAGATTGCGGCGGCTCCTGGAAACACCATATATTTT. Encoded protein: CASSQIAAAPGNTIYF.

V is TRBV28 and J is TRBJ2-1; 14 bases match TRBD2. The CDR3 has 16 amino acids. V shed 7 bases and J 1 base; nucleotides not matched to a gene: 3. In germline, CDR1 is MDHEN, CDR2 SYDVKM. The CDR3 nucleotides are TGTGCCAGCATGACTAGCGGGAGGGGATCCTACAATGAGCAGTTCTTC. Its protein product is CASMTSGRGSYNEQFF.

V and J are TRBV5-1 and TRBJ1-3; D remains unclear. V gave up 0 bases and J gave up 4 bases, with 8 bases separating them. The CDR3 is made up of 14 amino acids. Germline assignment: CDR1 SGHRS and CDR2 YFSETQ. This CDR3 is CASSLVGVGNTIYF. CDR3 DNA sequence: TGCGCCAGCAGCTTGGTTGGAGTCGGAAACACCATATATTTT.

The chain employs TRBV12-2 and TRBJ1-2; the D call in the table, TRBD1, was not verified against the DNA. TRBV12-2 is labeled a pseudogene. CDR3 length: 19 residues. The CDR3 protein is CASRLAQVNRKPGNYGYTF. The CDR3 DNA reads TGTGCAAGTCGCTTAGCGCAAGTGAACAGAAAGCCAGGAAACTATGGCTACACCTTC.

V and J are TRBV10-2 and TRBJ2-2; 7 nucleotides line up with TRBD1. The length of the CDR3 is 17 residues. CDR1 and CDR2 (germline): WSHSY, SAAADI. Losses at the gene ends were 4 bases for V and 6 bases for J; bases not matched to a gene: 14. The CDR3 DNA sequence: TGCGCCAGCAGTGGGTCGGGACAGAGGCGGTTCGCCGGGGAGCTGTTTTTT. The encoded protein is CASSGSGQRRFAGELFF.

The chain has TRBV6-5 and TRBJ1-1, with 8 bases that match TRBD1. CDR3 length: 14 amino acids. Trimming at V came to 7 bases and at J to 6 bases, leaving 10 bases not matched to a gene. Germline CDR1 and CDR2: MNHEY and SVGAGI. The CDR3 DNA follows: TGTGCCAGCACTCCGCAGGGGGCTTGGGCTGAAGCTTTCTTT. It specifies CASTPQGAWAEAFF.

In its sample, this clone is medium-sized. The V and J genes are TRBV21-1 and TRBJ1-3; TRBD1 is taken as the D call from the table, unchecked against the DNA. TRBV21-1 represents a pseudogene. The length of the CDR3 is 17 residues. CDR3 amino acids: CASSRRTGGYTGNTIYF. CDR3 in DNA: TGTGCCAGCAGCAGACGGACAGGGGGGTACACTGGAAACACCATATATTTT.

The J gene is TRBJ2-7, the V gene TRBV7-8; tentatively, D is TRBD2 (6 bases). Trimming left V 5 bases short and J 0 bases short, with 17 bases between. The length of the CDR3 is 16 residues. The germline CDR1 and CDR2 sequences are SGHVS and FQNEAQ. The CDR3 DNA follows: TGTGCCAGCAGCGACCTTAGCGGCCCGAGCTCCTACGAGCAGTACTTC. Translating gives CASSDLSGPSSYEQYF.

The chain has TRBV5-8 and TRBJ2-5; 8 bases map to TRBD2. J gave up 4 bases and V 0 bases, and 2 bases lay outside the gene matches. The CDR3 is 14 amino acids. In germline, CDR1 is SGHTS, CDR2 YDEGEE. The CDR3 nucleotides are TGTGCCAGCAGCTTGGGACGGGGGGGAGAGACCCAGTACTTC. Its translation: CASSLGRGGETQYF.

This clone was observed a few times. The chain has TRBV20-1 and TRBJ1-2, with a possible D match to TRBD1 (5 bases). This CDR3 has 15 amino acids. Trimming took 3 bases from V and 0 from J, leaving 14 bases between them. Germline assignment: CDR1 DFQATT and CDR2 SNEGSKA (reference sequence). CDR3 in DNA: TGCAGTGCTAGTGCGGGGGATCAAGCTAACTATGGCTACACCTTC. It yields the protein CSASAGDQANYGYTF.

The table lists this clone with a count of one. The chain combines TRBV19 with TRBJ2-5, with 9 bases that match TRBD1. CDR3 length equals 14 residues. The V gene's germline CDR1 is LNHDA and CDR2 SQIVND (reference sequence). V shed 5 bases and J 5 bases; nucleotides not matched to a gene: 6. This chain's CDR3 is CASSAQQGAETQYF. In nucleotides, the CDR3 is TGTGCCAGTAGTGCCCAACAGGGGGCGGAGACCCAGTACTTC. The full variable domain, completed using reference TRBV19 and TRBJ2-5, is DGGITQSPKYLFRKEGQNVTLSCEQNLNHDAMYWYRQDPGQGLRLIYYSQIVNDFQKGDIAEGYSVSREKKESFPLTVTSAQKNPTAFYLCASSAQQGAETQYFGPGTRLLVL.

The V and J genes are TRBV7-2 and TRBJ2-1; a possible D gene is TRBD2 (5 bases). Trimming took off 5 bases at V and 7 bases at J, with 15 bases between the two ends. Germline values: CDR1 SGHTA, CDR2 FQGNSA. This CDR3 contains 14 residues. CDR3 DNA: TGTGCCAGCAGCAGCTACCTTGGGAGAAATGAGCAGTTCTTC. It encodes CASSSYLGRNEQFF.

The chain uses TRBV3-1 (or the pseudogene TRBV3-2) and TRBJ2-7, with 8 bases lining up with TRBD2. Per the germline V gene, CDR1 is LGHDT and CDR2 is YNNKEL (reference sequence). V shed 1 base, J shed 2 bases, and the junction held 4 bases outside the gene matches. This CDR3 is 15 amino acids long. CDR3 in DNA: TGTGCCAGCAGCCAAGCGAGCGGGGGCCCCTACGAGCAGTACTTC. Its translation is CASSQASGGPYEQYF.

This clone was seen only once. The chain recombines TRBV5-1 with TRBJ2-3; 9 bases agree with TRBD1. Trimming took 4 bases from V and 1 from J; bases not matched to a gene: 4. Germline V gene sequence: CDR1 SGHRS, CDR2 YFSETQ. The length of the CDR3 is 15 residues. Written as DNA, the CDR3 is TGCGCCAGCAGCCCGGGACAGGGAGGCACAGATACGCAGTATTTT. Translating gives CASSPGQGGTDTQYF.

This rearrangement joins TRBV23-1 to TRBJ2-5, with 11 nucleotides matching TRBD2. TRBV23-1 is annotated as an ORF whose role is uncertain. J lost 7 bases, V lost 0 bases, and 25 bases had no gene match. The CDR3 is 22 residues long. CDR3 in amino acids: CASSQSTPGLAGGPDERWTQYF. As DNA, the CDR3 is TGCGCCAGCAGTCAATCGACCCCTGGGCTAGCGGGGGGACCAGACGAAAGATGGACCCAGTACTTC.

The chain carries TRBV12-3 or TRBV12-4 and TRBJ2-7; 7 bases match TRBD1. The junction had 7 bases not matched to a gene; V was cut back by 8 bases and J by 3 bases. The CDR3 covers 13 residues. The CDR3 loop reads CASARDRVYEQYF. The CDR3 DNA sequence: TGTGCCAGCGCTCGCGACAGGGTCTACGAGCAGTACTTC.

The rearrangement uses TRBV5-4 and TRBJ1-1, with no clear D. The CDR3 extends over 12 amino acids. CDR1 and CDR2 (germline): SGHNT, YYREEE (reference sequence). Trimming pared 3 bases from V and 3 bases from J, leaving 6 bases between. This chain's CDR3 is CASSYGDTEAFF. The CDR3 DNA reads as TGTGCCAGCAGCTACGGGGACACTGAAGCTTTCTTT.

This chain uses TRBV18 with TRBJ1-6, with D possibly matching TRBD1 (6 bases). Trimming pared 8 bases from V and 6 bases from J, leaving 20 bases between. Germline lookup yields CDR1 KGHSH and CDR2 LQKENI. The CDR3 is 16 residues long. Here the CDR3 reads CASADSLALINSPLHF. CDR3 in DNA: TGTGCCAGCGCGGACAGCTTAGCGCTCATTAATTCACCCCTCCACTTT.

V is TRBV5-1 and J is TRBJ2-7; possibly TRBD1 for D (6 bases). This CDR3 is built from 13 residues. Looked up from germline, CDR1 is SGHRS and CDR2 is YFSETQ. The V end lost 0 bases, the J end lost 7 bases, and 11 bases lay between the germline ends. CDR3 in DNA: TGCGCCAGCAGCTTGGGGACAGCCGGGGAGCAGTACTTC. Amino acid sequence: CASSLGTAGEQYF.

The V call is TRBV7-9, the J call TRBJ2-3; D is undetermined. CDR1 SEHNR and CDR2 FQNEAQ come from the germline V gene (reference sequence). This CDR3 is 16 amino acids long. V gave up 1 base and J gave up 2 bases, with 13 bases separating them. This chain's CDR3 is CASSLGSLRYTDTQYF. CDR3 coding DNA: TGTGCCAGCAGCTTAGGGTCCTTACGGTACACAGATACGCAGTATTTT.

The V and J genes are TRBV19 and TRBJ1-5; D might be TRBD1 (5 bases). Trimming took 9 bases from V and 1 from J, leaving 16 bases between them. The CDR3 length is 15 residues. Germline CDR1 is LNHDA and CDR2 is SQIVND (reference sequence). CDR3 in amino acids: CASGIGGESNQPQHF. CDR3 DNA sequence: TGTGCCAGCGGGATCGGGGGGGAAAGCAATCAGCCCCAGCATTTT.

The V gene is TRBV5-1, the J gene TRBJ2-4; 7 nucleotides agree with TRBD1. Germline-derived CDR1 and CDR2 are SGHRS and YFSETQ. The CDR3 is 14 amino acids. V gave up 1 base and J gave up 6 bases; unmatched junction bases: 4. The CDR3 loop reads CASSLTGEPNIQYF. In nucleotides, the CDR3 is TGCGCCAGCAGCTTGACAGGGGAACCAAACATTCAGTACTTC.